Listed below are T cell receptor beta chains from one sample, sequenced in a study of T cell responses to AZD1222 COVID-19 vaccine. Repertoires were generated with immunoSEQ multiplex PCR, while TCRdb's copy carries only in-frame clones and drops some. In the table there are some 170,000 clones, under 95% of which are singletons. Sequenced material: peripheral blood, taken on day 0 of MenACWY control vaccination. The receptors were gathered from an adult in good health. Each CDR3 is given with its conserved first and last residue. Size is stated for part of the rows, as once, few or many counts, or as a class when the clone is expanded.

>.|TRBV9|TRBJ1-1
CASSWRASANTEAFF
>.|TRBV11-2|TRBJ1-2
CASSGTGRYGYTF
>.|TRBV7-3|TRBJ2-6
CASSFFSRSGANVLTF
>.|TRBV10-3|TRBJ2-1
CAMASGRPSGNEQFF
>.|TRBV19|TRBJ1-5
CASSQGWGQPQHF
>.|TRBV3-1/TRBV3-2|TRBJ1-5
CASSQGPGKRQPQHF
>.|TRBV15|TRBJ1-6
CATSRDRGTYNSPLHF
>.|TRBV2|TRBJ2-7
CASSATSGRTYEQYF
>.|TRBV19|TRBJ1-6
CASSISSRVSSPLHF
>.|TRBV28|TRBJ1-6
CASSPGTGGISYNSPLHF
>.|TRBV29-1|TRBJ2-3
CSAGLAGADTQYF
>.|TRBV29-1|TRBJ2-6
CSVRDTPFSGANVLTF
>.|TRBV30|TRBJ1-2
CAWSGGTAGGYTF
>.|TRBV7-2|TRBJ1-3
CASSLALARGNTIYF
>.|TRBV7-3|TRBJ2-7
CASSFNGAGNEQYF
>.|TRBV13|TRBJ1-2
CASSFSGAGGYTF
>.|TRBV4-2|TRBJ2-5
CASSQEGGLAGGTQYF
>.|TRBV10-2|TRBJ2-1
CASRGQGHEQFF
>.|TRBV30|TRBJ2-7
CAWSSGTPSSYEQYF
>.|TRBV2|TRBJ2-3
CASSEGPRGTDTQYF
>once|TRBV5-6|TRBJ1-5
CASSLARNQPQHF
>.|TRBV6-5|TRBJ2-1
CASSYPGGSYNEQFF
>once|TRBV6-2/TRBV6-3|TRBJ1-1
CASSYEAPNTEAFF
>.|TRBV2|TRBJ1-1
CASSEVNTEAFF
>few|TRBV30|TRBJ2-3
CAWSRIPPGLAGVTDTQYF
>.|TRBV23-1|TRBJ2-2
CASSQSEFPGDTGELFF
>.|TRBV9|TRBJ1-3
CASSGQGASGNTIYF
>.|TRBV6-6|TRBJ2-3
CASSPTSGRAGGTDTQYF
>.|TRBV7-2|TRBJ2-1
CASSPRSGEIEQFF
>.|TRBV10-3|TRBJ2-1
CATRKGLAGGGEQFF
>.|TRBV10-3|TRBJ2-1
CAIIGDGYNEQFF
>.|TRBV4-3|TRBJ1-1
CASSQDLGDPTEAFF
>.|TRBV19|TRBJ2-1
CASRADTYNEQFF
>.|TRBV6-5|TRBJ2-5
CASSYSGSSPMGTQYF
>.|TRBV30|TRBJ2-2
CASGLAGGNTGELFF
>.|TRBV7-2|TRBJ2-1
CASSFRSSGTSYNEQFF
>.|TRBV5-1|TRBJ2-7
CASSVGALTDYEQYF
>.|TRBV24-1|TRBJ2-7
CATSDTGLAGGPYEQYF
>.|TRBV27|TRBJ2-7
CASSLSTVREQYF
>.|TRBV6-5|TRBJ2-1
CASRTSGTNEQFF
>.|TRBV19|TRBJ2-1
CASSTPLAVYNEQFF
>.|TRBV25-1|TRBJ1-1
CASTQRVRSEAFF
>.|TRBV25-1|TRBJ2-3
CASSENRRQIDTQYF
>.|TRBV29-1|TRBJ1-1
CAVRLLSGQPSTKMNTEAFF
>once|TRBV10-1|TRBJ1-1
CASSDGQGRSEAFF
>.|TRBV11-1|TRBJ2-7
CASSLGQIYEQYF
>.|TRBV29-1|TRBJ2-7
CSVDRGFDEQYF
>.|TRBV4-2|TRBJ2-2
CASSQRTASLAGELFF
>few|TRBV11-3|TRBJ2-3
CAVSGAGTDTQYF
>.|TRBV19|TRBJ2-3
CASSIDASGSLLGGTQYF
>few|TRBV10-3|TRBJ1-2
CAISESRVDNYGYTF
>.|TRBV5-1|TRBJ2-7
CASSPSGVEQYF
>.|TRBV6-5|TRBJ2-3
CASRTGGADTQYF
>.|TRBV19|TRBJ2-4
CASSRREGLNIQYF
>.|TRBV7-9|TRBJ1-6
CASSLGTGRDSPLHF